The T cell receptor (beta chain) described here comes from a study of blood T cell repertoires in COVID-19. Per germline, CDR1 LGHNT and CDR2 FRNRAP. The CDR3 contains 17 residues. Trimming took 6 bases from V and 3 from J; bases not matched to a gene: 12. Assay used: immunoSEQ multiplex PCR; TCRdb lists only in-frame clones, some missing. The sample carries about 350,000 clones, around nine tenths recorded once. J is TRBJ2-2 and V is TRBV12-5; 8 bases line up with TRBD2. The TCR sequence derives from a woman aged 18-35 years who had recovered from COVID-19. Sequenced input: peripheral blood. CDR3 coding DNA: TGTGCTAGTGGGTTTGGTAGTGCGGGGGGCTACACCGGGGAGCTGTTTTTT. Its translation: CASGFGSAGGYTGELFF.